This entry features one T cell receptor (beta chain) sequence. This clone appeared a few times. Its recognized antigen is unknown. Note that gene names and germline sequences for this receptor are mouse ones. The sequence runs out 4 residues before the end of the CDR3; the remainder is reconstructed from the germline J gene. Libraries came from the immunoSEQ multiplex PCR assay. For TCR sequencing, RNA was extracted from every sample and reverse transcribed into cDNA to serve as template. First-strand cDNA was synthesized with SuperScript III using a 2:1 mix of oligo-dT and random hexamers. A synthetic immune receptor repertoire was used to gauge amplification bias, and whatever bias remained was removed computationally. Libraries were sequenced on Illumina HiSeq with 60 bp reads covering the CDR3, read from J toward V. Under the source paper's analysis protocol: After raw reads were preprocessed to remove errors, the CDR3 was defined following IMGT conventions as running from the conserved cysteine to phenylalanine. Clonality was computed by normalizing Shannon entropy by log2 of the number of productive unique TCRs and subtracting the result from 1. CD4 or CD8 identity of scalp clones was inferred by cross-referencing scalp TCRbeta sequences with sorted blood CD4 and CD8 repertoires. TCRdb took over this immuneACCESS table, retaining in-frame rearrangements with V and J assigned. Such tables are incomplete; in checked studies, under half of the missing clones stem from an unresolved V gene, and the remainder is unexplained. V and J calls and clone size come straight from that table; D and trimming were deduced from the DNA. The table records around 100,000 clones for this sample, and not one of them appears only once. 15% to 20% of the sample is held by the ten biggest clonotypes.

This entry belongs to a study of CD8+ T cells in alopecia areata (dated by TCRdb to between 2017 and 2018). Looking at the study overall: Skin from C3H/HeJ donors with spontaneous alopecia (6-12 months old) was grafted onto female C3H/HeJ recipients that were 7-10 weeks old. Human TCRbeta sequencing covered scalp tissue and sorted CD4+ and CD8+ peripheral blood T cells from patchy and totalis/universalis alopecia areata patients and healthy controls. Amplification of TCRbeta CDR3 regions was done by immunoSEQ multiplex PCR using 35 Vbeta forward primers and 13 Jbeta reverse primers. The study used high-throughput TCRbeta sequencing to examine T cell clonal expansion in alopecia areata, in both the C3H/HeJ mouse model and human patients. Scalp clonality was compared among normal scalp (n=4), patchy alopecia areata scalp (n=8), and alopecia totalis/universalis scalp (n=8). The RNA source kit depended on sample type: the PAXgene miRNA kit for fixed scalp, the miRNeasy kit for PBMCs, and the RNeasy kit for mouse skin. What the authors observed across the whole study: Lesional scalp, especially in alopecia totalis/universalis, showed higher clonality and more expanded CD8+ clones than normal scalp, suggesting antigenic drive. Compared with mice, TCR sequences shared between patients were less clear, possibly partly because of HLA diversity across the patient population. Scalp TCR repertoire analysis is complicated because resident alphabeta T cells in normal human skin are also sequenced, whereas mouse skin is dominated by gammadelta T cells.

V is trimmed back by 3 bases and J by 0 bases, and the junction contains 4 bases that no gene match accounts for. From its cysteine to its phenylalanine, the CDR3 spans 16 amino acids. Part of the CDR3 DNA is given, 36 bases translated from base 1. CDR1 and CDR2, looked up from the germline V gene, are MNHDT and YYDKIL. This sequence originates from a C3H/HeJ mouse with alopecia areata. In terms of MHC, this strain is H2-k. Recombination linked TRBV17 to TRBJ2-3; 9 central bases correspond to TRBD2. The specimen sequenced was lesional skin. The part of the CDR3 DNA that was read is TGTGCTAGCAGTAGGAGACTGGGGGCTAGTGCAGAA. This yields the protein CASSRRLGASAE. In full, the CDR3 reads CASSRRLGASAETLYF.